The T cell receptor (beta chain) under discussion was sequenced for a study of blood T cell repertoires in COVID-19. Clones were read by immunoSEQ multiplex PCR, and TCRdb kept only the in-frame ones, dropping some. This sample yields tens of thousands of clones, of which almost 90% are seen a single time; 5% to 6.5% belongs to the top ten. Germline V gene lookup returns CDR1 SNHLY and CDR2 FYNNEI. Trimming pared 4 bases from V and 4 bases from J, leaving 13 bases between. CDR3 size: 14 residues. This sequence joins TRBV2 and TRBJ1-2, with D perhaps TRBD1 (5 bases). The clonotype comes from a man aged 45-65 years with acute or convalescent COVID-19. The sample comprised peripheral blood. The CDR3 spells CASSAQLGVYGYTF. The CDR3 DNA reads TGTGCCAGCAGTGCACAGCTAGGGGTCTATGGCTACACCTTC.